This T cell receptor beta chain was sequenced for a study of T cells in localized non-small cell lung cancer. Whole-study results and caveats: Adjacent lung had a median around 60 of the 100 largest tumor clones.

Comments on this clone: The target antigen is unknown.

Assay: immunoSEQ multiplex PCR; the TCRdb copy retains only in-frame clones and omits some. The sample comprises 70,000 to 100,000 clones, approximately 91% of which are singletons, and over 4% rests with the top ten. The V end lost 3 bases, the J end lost 5 bases, and 10 bases lay between the germline ends. The CDR3 is 13 residues long. Germline V gene sequence: CDR1 SEHNR, CDR2 FQNEAQ (reference sequence). This sample comprised PBMCs, obtained before any cancer treatment. This chain joins TRBV7-9 and TRBJ1-2; D gene ambiguous. This TCR was recovered from a woman between 35 and 75 years old with stage II squamous cell lung carcinoma. CDR3 loop: CASSLWEGYGYTF. The CDR3 nucleotides read TGTGCCAGCAGCTTGTGGGAAGGGTATGGCTACACCTTC.